This T cell receptor (beta chain) was sequenced for a study of early T cells in non-severe SARS-CoV-2 infection. Study context: The input, bulk RNA from unsorted whole blood, was sequenced, and chains were unpaired. Whole-study results and caveats: Anti-spike CD8 responses were favored by VDJdb matching, which missed private and CD4 specificities.

Each CDR3 protein is one row after TCRdb ran MiXCR on the 5' RACE reads. The data hold about 48,000 distinct CDR3 sequences, with 5.5% to 6.5% observed a single time. This clonotype was detected many times. Its target is unknown. Sequencing input: whole blood. The receptor comes from an adult who was a healthcare worker with PCR-confirmed SARS-CoV-2 infection or an uninfected control (not recorded which).

The CDR3 sequence is CASSWEEGTQYF. The CDR3 region has the DNA TGTGCCAGCAGCTGGGAGGAGGGTACGCAGTATTTT. The V and J genes are TRBV7-3 and TRBJ2-3, with D maybe TRBD2 (6 bases). There are 12 residues in the CDR3. V lost 4 bases, J lost 8 bases, and 10 bases lay in between. Germline CDR1 and CDR2: SGHTA and FQGTGA.